This T cell receptor (beta chain) was obtained from a study of blood T cells in healthy people across ages. Study results and limitations: When set beside aged donors, long-lived donors presented more naive CD4+ cells and higher diversity.

This CDR3 is 15 amino acids long. The germline V and J ends were trimmed by 1 base and 1 base, with 10 bases remaining between them. From germline, CDR1 is MNHEY and CDR2 SVGAGI. On this clonotype: What it binds is unknown.

A second PCR of about 7 to 11 cycles used a sample-barcoded 5' primer and a J-beta primer mix. MiXCR, run by TCRdb on the 5' RACE reads, gives a single entry per CDR3 protein. The repertoire holds approximately 600,000 distinct CDR3 sequences, with about 53% as singletons. The source of this sequence is a man in his sixties in good health. Sequences were obtained from blood. V gene TRBV6-5 combines with J gene TRBJ1-1; TRBD1 might be the D (5 bases). CDR3 sequence reads: CASSYWTNGNTEAFF. CDR3 bases: TGTGCCAGCAGTTACTGGACAAATGGGAACACTGAAGCTTTCTTT.